These 29 T cell receptor beta chains were all obtained from the same sample, sequenced in a study of identical twins' blood T cells. TCRdb reprocessed the 5' RACE reads via MiXCR and lists one record per CDR3 protein. The profile covers hundreds of thousands of distinct CDR3 sequences, with about 28% appearing a single time and 6.1% taken by the ten largest. Sequencing was done on a sample of PBMCs. These receptors were taken from a woman aged 18 to 55 in good health.

This clonotype was detected ten times or more. CDR3 coding DNA: TGTGCCAGCAGTTTCCTAGAAATTGGTGAGCAGTTCTTC. Protein product: CASSFLEIGEQFF. The gene calls are TRBV12-3 or TRBV12-4 and TRBJ2-1, with D hard to call. V was pared by 3 bases and J by 9 bases, with 12 bases between. The CDR3 totals 13 residues.

This clonotype occurred a few times. V gene TRBV28 combines with J gene TRBJ2-3; D possibly matches TRBD1 or TRBD2 (5 bases each). Trimming cost V 3 bases and J 4 bases, with 17 bases left between them. Germline CDR1 is MDHEN and CDR2 is SYDVKM. This CDR3 contains 16 residues. In nucleotides, the CDR3 is TGTGCCAGCAGTTTTTTGACGGGGACCTCAGCAGATACGCAGTATTTT. It encodes CASSFLTGTSADTQYF. Using reference TRBV28 and TRBJ2-3 for the parts outside the CDR3, the full variable domain is DVKVTQSSRYLVKRTGEKVFLECVQDMDHENMFWYRQDPGLGLRLIYFSYDVKMKEKGDIPEGYSVSREKKERFSLILESASTNQTSMYLCASSFLTGTSADTQYFGPGTRLTVL.

This clonotype was detected only a few times. The chain couples TRBV20-1 to TRBJ2-5; D is unresolved. CDR1 DFQATT and CDR2 SNEGSKA come from the germline V gene (reference sequence). V was pared by 5 bases and J by 3 bases, with 4 bases between. CDR3 length equals 10 residues. Here the CDR3 DNA reads TGCAGTGCTTCCAAAGAGACCCAGTACTTC. Its protein product is CSASKETQYF.

The V and J genes are TRBV5-1 and TRBJ2-1, with D uncertain. V was trimmed by 2 bases and J by 0 bases, leaving 9 bases between them. Germline loops: CDR1 SGHRS, CDR2 YFSETQ. This CDR3 is built from 15 residues. The CDR3 DNA reads TGCGCCAGCAGCTTAGAGACAAACTCCTACAATGAGCAGTTCTTC. Amino acid sequence: CASSLETNSYNEQFF. Drawing the rest from reference TRBV5-1 and TRBJ2-1, the complete variable domain is KAGVTQTPRYLIKTRGQQVTLSCSPISGHRSVSWYQQTPGQGLQFLFEYFSETQRNKGNFPGRFSGRQFSNSRSEMNVSTLELGDSALYLCASSLETNSYNEQFFGPGTRLTVL.

This clonotype was observed a few times. The rearrangement uses TRBV5-1 and TRBJ1-2; D is unresolved. Germline CDR1 and CDR2: SGHRS and YFSETQ. The CDR3 extends over 13 amino acids. V lost 2 bases, J lost 5 bases, and 10 bases lay in between. The chain's CDR3 is CASSFRLGYGYTF. In DNA form, the CDR3 reads TGCGCCAGCAGCTTTCGTTTAGGGTATGGCTACACCTTC.

This clonotype was observed many times. The CDR3, as DNA: TGTGCCAGCAGTGTTCCTGGAAACACCATATATTTT. Translation: CASSVPGNTIYF. V and J are TRBV28 and TRBJ1-3; D gene ambiguous. With 5 bases removed from V and 2 bases from J, the gap between germline ends came to 4 bases. The CDR3 consists of 12 residues. CDR1 is MDHEN and CDR2 is SYDVKM in the germline V gene. The full variable domain, completed using reference TRBV28 and TRBJ1-3, is DVKVTQSSRYLVKRTGEKVFLECVQDMDHENMFWYRQDPGLGLRLIYFSYDVKMKEKGDIPEGYSVSREKKERFSLILESASTNQTSMYLCASSVPGNTIYFGEGSWLTVV.

The V gene is TRBV20-1, the J gene TRBJ1-1; D gene uncertain. The CDR3 runs to 12 residues. Trimming removed 6 bases from V and 1 base from J, with 9 bases in between. Germline V gene lookup returns CDR1 DFQATT and CDR2 SNEGSKA (reference sequence). In DNA form, the CDR3 reads TGCAGTGCCCTTTCAGGGAACACTGAAGCTTTCTTT. Protein: CSALSGNTEAFF.

In this sample, this clonotype turned up many times. The CDR3 DNA reads as TGCAGCGCCCTCCCGACACCTACGAACACTGAAGCTTTCTTT. It is translated as CSALPTPTNTEAFF. The rearrangement uses TRBV29-1 and TRBJ1-1; D gene ambiguous. CDR1 is SQVTM and CDR2 is ANQGSEA in the germline V gene. Trimming cost V 7 bases and J 1 base, with 16 bases left between them. The length of the CDR3 is 14 residues.

The chain carries TRBV5-5 and TRBJ1-6, with 7 positions matching TRBD1. This CDR3 comprises 16 residues. The J segment lost 2 bases and the V segment lost 0 bases, leaving 2 bases of the junction unmatched. Germline assignment: CDR1 SGHKS and CDR2 YYEKEE (reference sequence). CDR3 bases: TGTGCCAGCAGCTTGGGCGGGACAGCCTATAATTCACCCCTCCACTTT. This codes for CASSLGGTAYNSPLHF.

On this clonotype itself: One end of the junction does not line up with germline, which may come from a read error. The V gene is TRBV25-1, the J gene TRBJ2-7, with a weak D call TRBD1 (6 bases). The CDR3 is 14 amino acids. The germline V gene encodes CDR1 MGHDK and CDR2 SYGVNS. The chain's CDR3 is CANSGIGGSYEQYF. CDR3 in DNA: TGTGCCAACAGTGGTATAGGGGGCTCCTACGAGCAGTACTTC.

This clonotype was seen only a few times. This chain connects TRBV9 to TRBJ1-2; 8 bases are a match to TRBD1. CDR1 is SGDLS and CDR2 is YYNGEE in the germline V gene. The CDR3 has 12 amino acids. V shed 3 bases, J shed 5 bases, and the junction held 0 bases outside the gene matches. The CDR3 region is CASSGQGYGYTF. CDR3 in DNA: TGTGCCAGCAGCGGACAGGGGTATGGCTACACCTTC.

The gene calls are TRBV19 and TRBJ2-2, with unresolved D. The CDR3 loop spans 14 amino acids. Between the trimmed V and J ends, which lost 6 bases and 3 bases, there was a span of 11 bases. CDR1 is LNHDA, CDR2 SQIVND, per germline (reference sequence). The CDR3 region has the DNA TGTGCCAGTAGCGACTCCACCCACACCGGGGAGCTGTTTTTT. This translates into CASSDSTHTGELFF.

This clonotype appeared many times. This chain links TRBV29-1 with TRBJ2-1, with D hard to call. CDR1 is SQVTM and CDR2 is ANQGSEA in the germline V gene. Trimming removed 3 bases from V and 4 bases from J, with 10 bases in between. The CDR3 covers 13 residues. CDR3 nucleotides: TGCAGCGTTGATGTTAAGCCGTACAATGAGCAGTTCTTC. Protein: CSVDVKPYNEQFF.

The J gene is TRBJ2-7, the V gene TRBV5-4, with no clear D. Germline values: CDR1 SGHNT, CDR2 YYREEE (reference sequence). This CDR3 is 15 amino acids long. With 0 bases removed from V and 1 base from J, the gap between germline ends came to 11 bases. In DNA form, the CDR3 reads TGTGCCAGCAGCTTGGAATCCAGAGCTTCCTACGAGCAGTACTTC. It translates to CASSLESRASYEQYF.

Within the sample, this clonotype is medium-sized. The chain has TRBV29-1 and TRBJ1-4; 9 bases match TRBD1. Germline values: CDR1 SQVTM, CDR2 ANQGSEA. V gave up 6 bases and J gave up 7 bases; unmatched junction bases: 3. The CDR3 totals 12 residues. CDR3 nucleotides: TGCAGCGTAAAGGACAGGGGTGAAAAACTGTTTTTT. It yields the protein CSVKDRGEKLFF.

The V and J genes are TRBV28 and TRBJ1-2, with unresolved D. The germline gives CDR1 MDHEN, CDR2 SYDVKM. The CDR3 totals 13 residues. V lost 6 bases, J lost 3 bases, and 11 bases lay in between. The CDR3 DNA sequence: TGTGCCAGCAGGTCCGGGAGTCACTATGGCTACACCTTC. Protein product: CASRSGSHYGYTF.

This clonotype has a count of ten or more. This chain connects TRBV7-6 to TRBJ1-1; D remains unclear. Germline CDR1 and CDR2: SGHVS and FNYEAQ. The CDR3 contains 13 residues. With 5 bases removed from V and 2 bases from J, the gap between germline ends came to 9 bases. Here the CDR3 reads CASSPGKNTEAFF. Written as DNA, the CDR3 is TGTGCCAGCAGCCCTGGGAAAAACACTGAAGCTTTCTTT.

The chain couples TRBV25-1 to TRBJ2-3, with 7 bases fitting TRBD1. This CDR3 spans 14 amino acids. CDR1 is MGHDK and CDR2 is SYGVNS in the germline V gene. The trim removed 4 bases at V and 2 bases at J, leaving 3 bases unmatched. The CDR3 loop is CASSAGQSTDTQYF. CDR3 bases: TGTGCCAGCAGTGCGGGACAGTCCACAGATACGCAGTATTTT. Looking up the rest from reference TRBV25-1 and TRBJ2-3 gives the full variable domain: EADIYQTPRYLVIGTGKKITLECSQTMGHDKMYWYQQDPGMELHLIHYSYGVNSTEKGDLSSESTVSRIRTEHFPLTLESARPSHTSQYLCASSAGQSTDTQYFGPGTRLTVL.

About this clonotype: With a much larger clone just one base away, this may be a read error. V gene TRBV3-1 combines with J gene TRBJ2-3; D may correspond to TRBD1 or TRBD2 (5 bases each). V was cut by 2 bases and J by 12 bases, with 15 bases left in between. This CDR3 is 13 amino acids long. CDR1 and CDR2 (germline): LGHDT, YNNKEL (reference sequence). CDR3 sequence (DNA): TGTGCCAGCAGCCAATTGGGGACGAAAAACCAGTATTTT. This translates into CASSQLGTKNQYF.

The table lists this clonotype with a count of one. The rearrangement uses TRBV9 and TRBJ1-1, with unresolved D. The V gene's germline CDR1 is SGDLS and CDR2 YYNGEE. Trimming cost V 4 bases and J 8 bases, with 15 bases left between them. This CDR3 comprises 13 residues. In DNA, the CDR3 is TGTGCCAGCAGCCCCCGCCGGACGGAAGAAGCTTTCTTT. Translating it yields CASSPRRTEEAFF.

This chain connects TRBV10-3 to TRBJ1-2; D not certain. The CDR3 has 11 amino acids. Germline CDR1 is ENHRY and CDR2 is SYGVKD. V lost 7 bases and J 1 base, leaving 4 bases between the germline ends. CDR3 sequence reads: CAINHNYGYTF. CDR3 sequence (DNA): TGTGCCATCAACCATAACTATGGCTACACCTTC.

J is TRBJ1-2 and V is TRBV7-9; D unresolved. The CDR3 has 14 residues. CDR1 is SEHNR and CDR2 is FQNEAQ in the germline V gene (reference sequence). Trimming shortened V by 1 base and J by 8 bases, and 14 bases separated the two germline ends. DNA for the CDR3: TGTGCCAGCAGCTTAGACAGCCTTCTCCAAGGCTACACCTTC. It specifies CASSLDSLLQGYTF.

This clonotype was seen a few times. The chain is built from TRBV29-1 and TRBJ1-2; TRBD1 is a possible D gene (5 bases). CDR3 size: 11 residues. Germline values: CDR1 SQVTM, CDR2 ANQGSEA. Trimming removed 4 bases at V and 9 bases at J, with 12 bases between. CDR3 region: CSVGRRVSYTF. CDR3 DNA sequence: TGCAGCGTTGGTCGCAGGGTCAGCTACACCTTC. Full variable domain (outside the CDR3, taken from reference TRBV29-1 and TRBJ1-2): SAVISQKPSRDICQRGTSLTIQCQVDSQVTMMFWYRQQPGQSLTLIATANQGSEATYESGFVIDKFPISRPNLTFSTLTVSNMSPEDSSIYLCSVGRRVSYTFGSGTRLTVV.

The V call is TRBV9, the J call TRBJ2-1, with 10 bases that match TRBD2. There are 17 residues in the CDR3. The germline gives CDR1 SGDLS, CDR2 YYNGEE. The J segment lost 1 base and the V segment lost 3 bases, leaving 7 bases of the junction unmatched. The CDR3 protein is CASSAPPGLASYNEQFF. CDR3 in DNA: TGTGCCAGCAGCGCCCCCCCGGGACTAGCGTCCTACAATGAGCAGTTCTTC.

Points on this clonotype: A much more abundant neighbour one base away suggests this may be a read error. The genes are TRBV5-6 and TRBJ1-3; no clear D gene. In germline, CDR1 is SGHDT, CDR2 YYEEEE. The CDR3 sequence is 13 residues long. In nucleotides, the CDR3 is TGTGCCAGCAGCTTGACCTCTGGAAGCACCATATATTTT. As protein: CASSLTSGSTIYF.

The V call is TRBV12-3 or TRBV12-4, the J call TRBJ2-1; D uncertain. The CDR3 sequence is 13 residues long. Deletions cut 5 bases from V and 10 bases from J, with 15 bases between. CDR3 amino acids: CASSVGSMGEQFF. The CDR3 DNA reads as TGTGCCAGCAGTGTGGGCAGCATGGGAGAGCAGTTCTTC.

On this clonotype itself: A much larger clone differs from this one at a single base, so this may be a read error. V gene TRBV20-1 combines with J gene TRBJ1-5, with 8 nucleotides matching TRBD1. CDR1 is DFQATT and CDR2 is SNEGSKA in the germline V gene (reference sequence). CDR3 size: 13 residues. The CDR3 loop reads CSARKQGDQPRHF. CDR3 nucleotide sequence: TGCAGTGCTAGAAAACAGGGGGATCAGCCCCGGCATTTT.

The chain carries TRBV29-1 and TRBJ2-1, with 7 bases aligning to TRBD1. The V and J ends lost 4 bases and 10 bases, in that order; junction bases with no gene match: 1. CDR1 is SQVTM and CDR2 is ANQGSEA in the germline V gene. This CDR3 contains 10 residues. CDR3 protein: CSVGDSEQFF. The CDR3, as DNA: TGCAGCGTTGGGGACAGCGAGCAGTTCTTC.

This clonotype was counted at least ten times. The chain carries TRBV14 and TRBJ2-5, with D perhaps TRBD1 (5 bases). This CDR3 spans 15 amino acids. Germline V CDR1 and CDR2: SGHDN, FVKESK. V was clipped by 1 base and J by 2 bases, with 11 bases between them. CDR3 sequence reads: CASSQGIDRQETQYF. The CDR3 DNA follows: TGTGCCAGCAGCCAAGGTATTGACAGACAAGAGACCCAGTACTTC.